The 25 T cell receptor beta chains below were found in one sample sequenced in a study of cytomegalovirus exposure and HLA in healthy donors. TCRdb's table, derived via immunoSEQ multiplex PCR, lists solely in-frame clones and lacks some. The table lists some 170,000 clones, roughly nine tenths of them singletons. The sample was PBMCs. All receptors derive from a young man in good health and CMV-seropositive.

In nucleotides, the CDR3 is TGTGCCACCAGCCTGGGGTTTAACGGGGCCGGGGAGCTGTTTTTT. Its protein is CATSLGFNGAGELFF. The V gene is TRBV15, the J gene TRBJ2-2; D may be TRBD2 (5 bases). V was cut by 5 bases and J by 6 bases, with 16 bases left in between. CDR1 and CDR2 from the germline V gene are LNHNV and YYDKDF (reference sequence). This CDR3 comprises 15 residues.

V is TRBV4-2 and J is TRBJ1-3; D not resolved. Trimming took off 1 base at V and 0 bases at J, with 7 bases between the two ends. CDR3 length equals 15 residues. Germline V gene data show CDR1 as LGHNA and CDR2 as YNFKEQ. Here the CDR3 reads CASSQGSYSGNTIYF. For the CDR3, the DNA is TGTGCCAGCAGCCAAGGATCCTACTCTGGAAACACCATATATTTT.

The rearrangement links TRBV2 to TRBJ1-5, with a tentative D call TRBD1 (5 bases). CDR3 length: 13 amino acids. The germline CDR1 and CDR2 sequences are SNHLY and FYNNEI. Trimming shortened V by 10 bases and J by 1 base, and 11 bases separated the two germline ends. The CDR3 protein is CATAGGSNQPQHF. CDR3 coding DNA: TGTGCCACCGCGGGGGGGAGCAATCAGCCCCAGCATTTT.

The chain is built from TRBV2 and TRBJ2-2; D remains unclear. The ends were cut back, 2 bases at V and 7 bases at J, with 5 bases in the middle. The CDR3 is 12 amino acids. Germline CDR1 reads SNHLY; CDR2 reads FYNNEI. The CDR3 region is CASSESGGELFF. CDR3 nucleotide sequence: TGTGCCAGCAGTGAATCCGGCGGGGAGCTGTTTTTT. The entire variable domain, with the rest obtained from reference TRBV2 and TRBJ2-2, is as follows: EPEVTQTPSHQVTQMGQEVILRCVPISNHLYFYWYRQILGQKVEFLVSFYNNEISEKSEIFDDQFSVERPDGSNFTLKIRSTKLEDSAMYFCASSESGGELFFGEGSRLTVL.

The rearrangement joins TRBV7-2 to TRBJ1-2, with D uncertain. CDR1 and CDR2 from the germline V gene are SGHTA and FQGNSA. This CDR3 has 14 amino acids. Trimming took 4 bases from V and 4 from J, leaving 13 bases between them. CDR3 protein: CASSSYPVVYGYTF. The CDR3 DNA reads TGTGCCAGCAGCTCTTATCCGGTCGTCTATGGCTACACCTTC. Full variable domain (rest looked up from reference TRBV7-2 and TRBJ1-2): GAGVSQSPSNKVTEKGKDVELRCDPISGHTALYWYRQSLGQGLEFLIYFQGNSAPDKSGLPSDRFSAERTGGSVSTLTIQRTQQEDSAVYLCASSSYPVVYGYTFGSGTRLTVV.

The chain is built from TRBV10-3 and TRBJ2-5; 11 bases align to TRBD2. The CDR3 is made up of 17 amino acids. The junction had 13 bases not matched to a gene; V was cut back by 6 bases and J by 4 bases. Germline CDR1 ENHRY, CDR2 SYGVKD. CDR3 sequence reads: CAIRRGLLAGEGETQYF. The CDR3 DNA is TGTGCCATCAGGCGAGGTTTACTAGCGGGAGAGGGAGAGACCCAGTACTTC.

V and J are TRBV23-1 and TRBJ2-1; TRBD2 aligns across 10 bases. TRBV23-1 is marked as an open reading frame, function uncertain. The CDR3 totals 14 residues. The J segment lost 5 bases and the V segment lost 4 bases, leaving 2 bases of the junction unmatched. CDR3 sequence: CASSLGTSDNEQFF. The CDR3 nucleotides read TGCGCCAGCAGTCTGGGGACTAGCGACAATGAGCAGTTCTTC.

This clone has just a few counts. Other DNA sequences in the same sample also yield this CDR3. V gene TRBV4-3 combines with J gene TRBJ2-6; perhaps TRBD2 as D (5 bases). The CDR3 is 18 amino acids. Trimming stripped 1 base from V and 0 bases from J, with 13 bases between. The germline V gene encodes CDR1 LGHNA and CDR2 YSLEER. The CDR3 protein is CASSQGTEGVSGANVLTF. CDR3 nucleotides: TGCGCCAGCAGCCAAGGGACCGAGGGAGTCTCTGGGGCCAACGTCCTGACTTTC.

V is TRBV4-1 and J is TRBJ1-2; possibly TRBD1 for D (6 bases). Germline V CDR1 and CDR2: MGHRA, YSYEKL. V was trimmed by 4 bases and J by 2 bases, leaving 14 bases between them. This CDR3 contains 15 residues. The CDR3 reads CASSPKEQGNYGYTF. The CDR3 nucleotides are TGCGCCAGCAGCCCGAAGGAGCAGGGGAACTATGGCTACACCTTC.

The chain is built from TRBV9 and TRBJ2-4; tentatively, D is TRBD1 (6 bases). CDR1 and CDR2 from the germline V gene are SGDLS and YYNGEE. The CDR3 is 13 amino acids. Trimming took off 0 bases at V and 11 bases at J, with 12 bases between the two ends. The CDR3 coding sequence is TGTGCCAGCAGCGTAGAAGCCAGGGGTTTTCAGTACTTC. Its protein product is CASSVEARGFQYF.

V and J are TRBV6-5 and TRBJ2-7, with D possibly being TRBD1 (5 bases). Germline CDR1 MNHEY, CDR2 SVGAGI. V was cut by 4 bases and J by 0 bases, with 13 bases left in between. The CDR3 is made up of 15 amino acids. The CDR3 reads CASSWAGQTSYEQYF. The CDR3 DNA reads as TGTGCCAGCAGTTGGGCAGGGCAAACCTCCTACGAGCAGTACTTC.

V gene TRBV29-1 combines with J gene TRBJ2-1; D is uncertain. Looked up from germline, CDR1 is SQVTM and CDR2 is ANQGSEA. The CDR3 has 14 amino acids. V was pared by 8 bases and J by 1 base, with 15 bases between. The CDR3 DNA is TGCAGCTTAAAAGAGAGAAAGTCCTACAATGAGCAGTTCTTC. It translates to CSLKERKSYNEQFF.

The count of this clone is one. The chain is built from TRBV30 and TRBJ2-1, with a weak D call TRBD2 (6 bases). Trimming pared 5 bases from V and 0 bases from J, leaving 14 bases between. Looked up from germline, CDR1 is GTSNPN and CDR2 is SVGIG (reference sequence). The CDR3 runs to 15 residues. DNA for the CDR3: TGTGCCTGGGACCGGCAGGGAGGCTCCTACAATGAGCAGTTCTTC. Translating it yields CAWDRQGGSYNEQFF.

The CDR3 sequence is CASSPPTQGPRVGANVLTF. Here the CDR3 DNA reads TGTGCCAGCAGCCCCCCTACACAGGGGCCGCGGGTAGGGGCCAACGTCCTGACTTTC. V usage is TRBV7-2 and J usage is TRBJ2-6; 7 bases align to TRBD1. Germline V gene data show CDR1 as SGHTA and CDR2 as FQGNSA. This CDR3 has 19 residues. V was clipped by 5 bases and J by 4 bases; unmatched bases: 17.

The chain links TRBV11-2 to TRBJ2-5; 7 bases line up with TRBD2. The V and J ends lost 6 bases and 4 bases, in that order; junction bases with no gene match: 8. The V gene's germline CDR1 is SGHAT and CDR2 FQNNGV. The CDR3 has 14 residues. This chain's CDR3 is CASRPTGTTETQYF. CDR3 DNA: TGTGCCAGCAGGCCCACCGGGACTACAGAGACCCAGTACTTC. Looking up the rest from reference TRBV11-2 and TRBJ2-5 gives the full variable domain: EAGVAQSPRYKIIEKRQSVAFWCNPISGHATLYWYQQILGQGPKLLIQFQNNGVVDDSQLPKDRFSAERLKGVDSTLKIQPAKLEDSAVYLCASRPTGTTETQYFGPGTRLLVL.

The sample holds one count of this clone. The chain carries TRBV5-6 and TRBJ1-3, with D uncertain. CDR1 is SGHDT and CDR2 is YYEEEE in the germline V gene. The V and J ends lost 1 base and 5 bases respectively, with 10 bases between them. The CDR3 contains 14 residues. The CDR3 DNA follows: TGTGCCAGCAGCTTGTTTAGCTACAGAAACACCATATATTTT. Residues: CASSLFSYRNTIYF.

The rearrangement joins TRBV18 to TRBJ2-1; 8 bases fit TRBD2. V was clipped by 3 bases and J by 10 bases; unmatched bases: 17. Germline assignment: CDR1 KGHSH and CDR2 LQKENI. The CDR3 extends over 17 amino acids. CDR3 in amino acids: CASSPRGGSTTGGEQFF. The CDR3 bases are TGTGCCAGCTCACCCCGGGGAGGATCAACCACGGGGGGGGAGCAGTTCTTC.

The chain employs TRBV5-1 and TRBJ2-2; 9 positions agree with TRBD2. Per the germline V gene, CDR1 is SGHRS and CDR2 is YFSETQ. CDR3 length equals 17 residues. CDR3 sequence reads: CVLPGRISGGRTGELFF. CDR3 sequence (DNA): TGCGTTCTACCGGGGCGAATTAGCGGGGGACGGACCGGGGAGCTGTTTTTT.

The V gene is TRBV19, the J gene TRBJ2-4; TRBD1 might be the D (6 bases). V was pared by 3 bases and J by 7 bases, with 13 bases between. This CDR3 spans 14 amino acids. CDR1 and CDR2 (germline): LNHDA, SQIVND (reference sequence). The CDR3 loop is CASSIDRWGNIQYF. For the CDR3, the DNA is TGTGCCAGTAGTATCGACAGGTGGGGGAACATTCAGTACTTC.

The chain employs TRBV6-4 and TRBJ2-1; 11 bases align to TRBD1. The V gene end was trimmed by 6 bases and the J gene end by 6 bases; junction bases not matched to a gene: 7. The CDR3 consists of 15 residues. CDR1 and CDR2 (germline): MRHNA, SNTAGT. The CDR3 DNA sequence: TGTGCCAGCAGCAAATCCGGGACAGGGGGCAATGAGCAGTTCTTC. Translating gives CASSKSGTGGNEQFF.

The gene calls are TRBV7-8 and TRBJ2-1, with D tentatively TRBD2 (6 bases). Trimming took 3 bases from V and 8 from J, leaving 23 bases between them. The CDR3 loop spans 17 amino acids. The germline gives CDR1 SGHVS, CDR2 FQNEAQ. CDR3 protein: CASSFPKSPGESDEQFF. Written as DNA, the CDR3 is TGTGCCAGCAGCTTCCCCAAATCGCCGGGAGAGTCGGATGAGCAGTTCTTC.

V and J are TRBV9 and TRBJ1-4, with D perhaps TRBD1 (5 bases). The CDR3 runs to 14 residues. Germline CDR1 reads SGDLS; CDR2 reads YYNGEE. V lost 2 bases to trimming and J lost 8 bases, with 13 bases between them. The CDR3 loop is CASSVGQGGEKLFF. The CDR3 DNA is TGTGCCAGCAGCGTGGGGCAGGGAGGGGAAAAACTGTTTTTT.

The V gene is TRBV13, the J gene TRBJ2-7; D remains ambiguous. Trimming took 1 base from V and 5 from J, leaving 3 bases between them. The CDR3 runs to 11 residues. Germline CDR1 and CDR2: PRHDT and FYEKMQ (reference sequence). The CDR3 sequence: CASSLDNEQYF. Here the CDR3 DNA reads TGTGCCAGCAGCTTAGACAACGAGCAGTACTTC.

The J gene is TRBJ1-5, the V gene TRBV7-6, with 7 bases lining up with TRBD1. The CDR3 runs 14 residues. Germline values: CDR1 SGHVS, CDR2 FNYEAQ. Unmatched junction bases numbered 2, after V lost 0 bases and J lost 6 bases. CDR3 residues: CASSLATGSQPQHF. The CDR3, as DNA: TGTGCCAGCAGCTTAGCGACAGGGAGTCAGCCCCAGCATTTT.

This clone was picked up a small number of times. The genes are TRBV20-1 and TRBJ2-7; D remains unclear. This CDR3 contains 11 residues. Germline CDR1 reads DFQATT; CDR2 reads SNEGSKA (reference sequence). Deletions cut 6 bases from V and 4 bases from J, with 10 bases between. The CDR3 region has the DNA TGCAGTGCCCGACTTGGGTACGAGCAGTACTTC. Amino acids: CSARLGYEQYF.